This T cell receptor beta chain was identified in a study of blood T cell repertoires in COVID-19. Turning to the study itself: T cells, B-cell-depleted T cells, or PBMCs provided the cDNA or gDNA that served as material.

In the original analysis: The assay estimated nucleated cells by amplifying reference gene primers. Profiled with immunoSEQ multiplex PCR; TCRdb holds only in-frame clones, not every one. V and J calls and clone size come straight from that table; D and trimming were deduced from the DNA. The sample comprises 50,000 to 60,000 clones, around nine tenths of which are singletons, and 8.5% rests with the top ten. Sequenced: peripheral blood. This sequence was found in a man aged 60-69 years with active COVID-19.

CDR3 nucleotide sequence: TGCGCCAGCAGCTTGGACAGGGGGAAGGGCTACACCTTC. It encodes CASSLDRGKGYTF. The V and J genes are TRBV5-1 and TRBJ1-2; the match to TRBD1 covers 8 bases. Germline V gene sequence: CDR1 SGHRS, CDR2 YFSETQ. Trimming cost V 0 bases and J 8 bases; bases outside gene matches: 3. This CDR3 region has 13 residues.